Detailed here is one T cell receptor (beta chain). Its antigen is undetermined. This table comes from immunoSEQ multiplex PCR, and its TCRdb copy is limited to in-frame clones, with some not included. The data show more than 45,000 clones, around 77% seen once. This sample was taken from a study of T cells in localized non-small cell lung cancer. The study, taken as a whole, reports: Detection in adjacent lung was observed for a median approximately 52 of the top 100 tumor clones. Peak T cell clonality was found in uninvolved adjacent lung, exceeding tumor. Longer overall survival accompanied higher blood T cell density. Sequencing was restricted to one tumor region; therefore, heterogeneity remains possible.

The CDR3 is made up of 12 amino acids. J lost 8 bases, V lost 7 bases, and 7 bases had no gene match. Germline V CDR1 and CDR2: MNHEY, SVGAGI. The specimen comprised peripheral blood, sampled before any cancer treatment. This TCR derives from a man aged 35 to 70 with stage I squamous cell lung carcinoma. This chain links TRBV6-5 with TRBJ1-1; TRBD1 matches 7 bases. The CDR3 sequence is CASIGTAKEAFF. The CDR3 DNA is TGTGCCAGCATTGGGACAGCGAAGGAAGCTTTCTTT.